This TCR beta chain originates from a study of cytomegalovirus exposure and HLA in healthy donors. Amplification used 60 Vbeta primers and 13 Jbeta primers. Assay used: immunoSEQ multiplex PCR; TCRdb lists only in-frame clones, some missing. The sample has over 150,000 clones; less than 90% are singletons. Germline CDR1 SGDLS, CDR2 YYNGEE. The CDR3 totals 17 residues. J lost 2 bases, V lost 0 bases, and 9 bases had no gene match. The genes are TRBV9 and TRBJ2-3, with TRBD1 matching 7 bases. Sequencing was performed on PBMCs. The receptor's source is a girl younger than two in good health and CMV-seronegative. CDR3 bases: TGTGCCAGCAGCGTAGGATCTAGGGGGCATCCCACAGATACGCAGTATTTT. Translating gives CASSVGSRGHPTDTQYF.